The source of this T cell receptor (beta chain) is a study of CDR3 diversity in severe acne. Germline assignment: CDR1 SNHLY and CDR2 FYNNEI. The CDR3 extends over 11 amino acids. Comment on this clonotype: This may arise from a read error, as a much more abundant clone is one base away.

TCRdb re-called the PCR reads with MiXCR, one entry per CDR3 protein. The sample has around 83,000 distinct CDR3 sequences; around 50% are singletons. Sequenced: blood. The receptor comes from a male donor with severe acne vulgaris. The V and J genes are TRBV2 and TRBJ1-1; TRBD1 is a possible D gene (5 bases). CDR3 sequence (DNA): TGTGCCAGCAGTGGTGGGACTGAAGCTATCTTT. As protein: CASSGGTEAIF.